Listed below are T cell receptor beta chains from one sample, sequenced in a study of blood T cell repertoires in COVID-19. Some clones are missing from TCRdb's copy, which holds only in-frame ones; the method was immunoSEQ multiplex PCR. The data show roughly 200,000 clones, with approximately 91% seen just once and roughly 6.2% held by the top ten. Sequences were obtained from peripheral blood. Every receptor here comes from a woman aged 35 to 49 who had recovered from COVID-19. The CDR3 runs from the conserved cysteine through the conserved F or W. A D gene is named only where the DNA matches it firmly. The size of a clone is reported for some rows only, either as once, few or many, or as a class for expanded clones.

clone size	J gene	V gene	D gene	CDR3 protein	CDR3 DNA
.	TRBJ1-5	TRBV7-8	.	CASSFGGGTDNQPQHF	TGTGCCAGCAGCTTTGGGGGGGGCACGGATAATCAGCCCCAGCATTTT
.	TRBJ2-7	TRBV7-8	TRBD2	CASSLGGEGAGDPYF	TGTGCCAGCAGCTTAGGTGGGGAAGGGGCGGGAGACCCGTACTTC
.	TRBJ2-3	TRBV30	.	CAWSLTGVADTQYF	TGTGCCTGGAGTTTGACGGGAGTGGCAGATACGCAGTATTTT
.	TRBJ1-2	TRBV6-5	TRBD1	CASSTGAGYTF	TGTGCCAGCAGCACAGGGGCCGGCTACACCTTC
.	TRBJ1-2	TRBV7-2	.	CASSSVGRWDSYTF	TGTGCCAGCAGCTCGGTGGGTCGGTGGGACAGCTACACCTTC
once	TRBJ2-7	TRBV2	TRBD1	CASSNPGQGVGEQYF	TGTGCCAGCAGTAATCCGGGACAGGGGGTGGGAGAGCAGTACTTC
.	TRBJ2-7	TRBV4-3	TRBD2	CASSHGTSGSYEQYF	TGCGCCAGCAGCCACGGGACTAGCGGGAGCTACGAGCAGTACTTC
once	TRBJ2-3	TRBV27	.	CASSSSWGGTDTQYF	TGTGCCAGCAGTTCCTCGTGGGGCGGCACAGATACGCAGTATTTT
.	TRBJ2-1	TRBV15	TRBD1	CATSRDFGGQGHEQFF	TGTGCCACCAGCAGAGATTTCGGAGGACAGGGTCATGAGCAGTTCTTC
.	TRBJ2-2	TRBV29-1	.	CSVRETGELFF	TGCAGCGTCAGGGAAACCGGGGAGCTGTTTTTT
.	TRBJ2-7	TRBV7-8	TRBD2	CASSVLAGAYEQYF	TGTGCCAGCAGCGTACTAGCGGGGGCCTACGAGCAGTACTTC
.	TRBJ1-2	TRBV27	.	CASANRTPYGYTF	TGTGCCAGCGCAAACAGGACCCCCTATGGCTACACCTTC
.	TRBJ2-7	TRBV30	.	CAWSVRQAREQYF	TGTGCCTGGAGTGTAAGACAGGCCCGAGAGCAGTACTTC
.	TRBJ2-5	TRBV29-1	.	CSVAGGAREAQYF	TGCAGCGTTGCGGGCGGTGCGAGGGAGGCCCAGTACTTC
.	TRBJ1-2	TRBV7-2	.	CASSSAQPEGYTF	TGTGCCAGCAGCTCCGCGCAACCGGAGGGCTACACCTTC
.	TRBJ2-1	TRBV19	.	CATATGHLAGYNEQFF	TGTGCCACCGCGACGGGACATTTAGCGGGCTACAATGAGCAGTTCTTC
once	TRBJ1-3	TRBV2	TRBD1	CASSETGGSVNTIYF	TGTGCCAGCAGTGAGACAGGGGGCTCGGTGAACACCATATATTTT
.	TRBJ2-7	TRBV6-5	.	CASQDITYEQYF	TGTGCCAGCCAGGACATAACCTACGAGCAGTACTTC
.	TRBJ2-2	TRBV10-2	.	CASSDVSTNTGELFF	TGCGCCAGCAGTGATGTCTCTACGAACACCGGGGAGCTGTTTTTT
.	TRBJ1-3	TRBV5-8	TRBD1	CASSLDRGRNTIYF	TGTGCCAGCAGCTTGGACAGGGGACGGAACACCATATATTTT
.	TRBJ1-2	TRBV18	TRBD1	CASSPPGQNYGYTF	TGTGCCAGCTCACCACCGGGACAGAACTATGGCTACACCTTC
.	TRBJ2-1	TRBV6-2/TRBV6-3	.	CASSYGRGGGEQFF	TGTGCCAGCAGTTACGGAAGGGGGGGAGGTGAGCAGTTCTTC
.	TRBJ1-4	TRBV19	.	CASSTGWENEKLFF	TGTGCCAGTAGTACAGGGTGGGAAAATGAAAAACTGTTTTTT
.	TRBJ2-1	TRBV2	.	CASRPGRGVVDNEQFF	TGTGCCAGCAGGCCCGGACGGGGTGTCGTGGACAATGAGCAGTTCTTC
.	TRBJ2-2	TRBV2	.	CASRRGSTGELFF	TGTGCCAGCAGGAGGGGGAGCACCGGGGAGCTGTTTTTT
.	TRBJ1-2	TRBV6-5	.	CASSYSTRANYGYTF	TGTGCCAGCAGTTACTCGACACGCGCTAACTATGGCTACACCTTC
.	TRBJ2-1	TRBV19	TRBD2	CASSTGEGLDNEQFF	TGTGCCAGTAGTACCGGCGAGGGACTAGACAATGAGCAGTTCTTC
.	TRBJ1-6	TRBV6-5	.	CASSYSNTNNSPLHF	TGTGCCAGCAGTTACTCGAACACGAATAATTCACCCCTCCACTTT
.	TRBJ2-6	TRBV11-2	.	CASSLERVSGANVLTF	TGTGCCAGCAGCTTAGAGCGAGTCTCTGGGGCCAACGTCCTGACTTTC
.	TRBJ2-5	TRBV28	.	CASSVPYQETQYF	TGTGCCAGCAGTGTCCCGTACCAAGAGACCCAGTACTTC
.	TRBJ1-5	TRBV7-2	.	CASSLAGADQPQHF	TGTGCCAGCAGCTTAGCAGGGGCTGATCAGCCCCAGCATTTT
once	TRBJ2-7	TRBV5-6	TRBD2	CASTPRGEGAYYEQYF	TGTGCCAGCACCCCCCGGGGGGAAGGGGCCTACTACGAGCAGTACTTC
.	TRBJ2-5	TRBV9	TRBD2	CASSASNLAEDLETQYF	TGTGCCAGCAGCGCGTCGAATCTAGCGGAAGACCTAGAGACCCAGTACTTC
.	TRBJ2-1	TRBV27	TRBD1	CASSPISGTGVDNEQFF	TGTGCCAGCAGTCCAATCTCCGGGACAGGGGTGGATAATGAGCAGTTCTTC
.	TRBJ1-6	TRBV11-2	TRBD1	CASSQTGQNNSPLHF	TGTGCCAGCAGCCAAACGGGACAGAATAATTCACCCCTCCACTTT
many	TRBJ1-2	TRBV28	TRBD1	CASSLQQGVGGYTF	TGTGCCAGCAGTTTACAACAGGGGGTGGGTGGCTACACCTTC
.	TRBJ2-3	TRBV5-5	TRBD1	CASSPTDRGQRRSTQYF	TGTGCCAGCAGCCCCACGGACAGGGGGCAGCGGAGGAGTACGCAGTATTTT
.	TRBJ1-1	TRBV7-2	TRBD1	CASSSGQVGGAFF	TGTGCCAGCAGCTCGGGACAGGTGGGAGGAGCTTTCTTT
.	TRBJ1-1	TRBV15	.	CATSRRVLNTEAFF	TGTGCCACCAGCAGACGGGTATTGAACACTGAAGCTTTCTTT
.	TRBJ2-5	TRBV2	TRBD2	CASRRLAGMETQYF	TGTGCCAGCCGTCGACTAGCGGGTATGGAGACCCAGTACTTC
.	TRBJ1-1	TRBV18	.	CASSPRREMDTEAFF	TGTGCCAGCTCACCACGGAGAGAAATGGACACTGAAGCTTTCTTT
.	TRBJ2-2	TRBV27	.	CASSLSGGGELFF	TGTGCCAGCAGTTTATCTGGAGGCGGGGAGCTGTTTTTT
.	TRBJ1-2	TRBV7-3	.	CASSLGGAGGYTF	TGTGCCAGCAGCTTGGGTGGGGCAGGTGGCTACACCTTC
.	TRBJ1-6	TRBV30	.	CAWSVLTDNSPLHF	TGTGCCTGGAGTGTACTTACAGATAATTCACCCCTCCACTTT
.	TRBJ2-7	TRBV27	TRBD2	CASSSASGSEFEQYF	TGTGCCAGCAGTTCAGCCAGCGGGAGCGAATTCGAGCAGTACTTC
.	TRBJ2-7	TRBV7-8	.	CASSLRTTYEQYF	TGTGCCAGCAGCCTAAGGACAACCTACGAGCAGTACTTC
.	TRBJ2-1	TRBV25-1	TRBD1	CASSDPRQGHYNEQFF	TGTGCCAGCAGTGACCCTAGACAGGGCCACTACAATGAGCAGTTCTTC
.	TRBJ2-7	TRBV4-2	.	CASSQGDSAYYEQYF	TGTGCCAGCAGCCAAGGTGACAGCGCCTACTACGAGCAGTACTTC
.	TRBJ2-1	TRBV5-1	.	CASSLQGTNEQFF	TGCGCCAGCAGCTTACAGGGTACGAATGAGCAGTTCTTC
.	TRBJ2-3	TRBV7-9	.	CASSSRQSDTQYF	TGTGCCAGCAGCTCCCGACAGTCAGATACGCAGTATTTT
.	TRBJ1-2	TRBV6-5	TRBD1	CASSYRTGVQKYGYTF	TGTGCCAGCAGTTACAGAACAGGGGTGCAGAAGTATGGCTACACCTTC
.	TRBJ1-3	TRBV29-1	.	CSVSLQVSGNTIYF	TGCAGCGTGAGTCTTCAGGTGTCCGGAAACACCATATATTTT
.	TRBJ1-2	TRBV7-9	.	CASSSQGDGYTF	TGTGCCAGCAGCTCACAGGGAGATGGCTACACCTTC
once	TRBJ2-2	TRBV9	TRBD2	CASSPRTSGRSVNTGELFF	TGTGCCAGCAGCCCTAGGACTAGCGGGAGGTCTGTGAACACCGGGGAGCTGTTTTTT
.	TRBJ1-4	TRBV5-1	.	CASSLGHATNEKLFF	TGCGCCAGCAGCTTGGGACATGCAACTAATGAAAAACTGTTTTTT
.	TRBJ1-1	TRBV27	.	CASSLSPPRGTEAFF	TGTGCCAGCAGTTTATCACCCCCAAGGGGAACTGAAGCTTTCTTT
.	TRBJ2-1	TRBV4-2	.	CASSQESLAQFF	TGTGCCAGCAGCCAAGAGAGCCTTGCGCAGTTCTTC
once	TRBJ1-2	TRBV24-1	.	CATCDQGGNGYTF	TGTGCCACTTGTGATCAGGGAGGGAACGGCTACACCTTC
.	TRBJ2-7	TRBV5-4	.	CASSFGGPEQYF	TGTGCCAGCAGCTTTGGGGGCCCCGAGCAGTACTTC
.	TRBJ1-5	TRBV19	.	CASTDAQNSNQPQHF	TGTGCCAGTACCGATGCACAGAATAGCAATCAGCCCCAGCATTTT